The clone carrying this T cell receptor (beta chain) turned up a few times. The sample belongs to a study of response to subunit inactivated influenza vaccine. TCRdb re-derived calls from the RT-PCR reads in MiXCR, one entry per CDR3 protein. The sample lists more than 550,000 distinct CDR3 sequences; over 9% were seen once. CDR1 MNHEY and CDR2 SVGEGT come from the germline V gene. The ends were cut back, 8 bases at V and 3 bases at J, with 13 bases in the middle. The CDR3 covers 13 residues. This sample was shared with a second study, whose subject was T cells expressing NK-cell markers. As reported in that work: What made the TCR beta cDNA was 5'RACE template switching with UMIs. One of eight sequenced donors was HCMV-seronegative; the other seven were seropositive. Several of the experiments relied on an anti-gamma-delta TCR antibody so that only alpha-beta TCR T cells were sorted. Dominant NKG2C+ clonotypes accounted for roughly 1.0-7.0% of CD8+ T cells in six donors. The CD3+CD56-NKG2C+ fraction of several donors was likewise dominated by these clonotypes.

The chain recombines TRBV6-2 or TRBV6-3 with TRBJ1-1; D is perhaps TRBD1 (6 bases). The TCR comes from a man in his fifties who received an inactivated influenza vaccine. Material: PBMCs from blood, obtained on the day of vaccination. CDR3 amino acids: CASGLYRDTEAFF. The CDR3, as DNA: TGTGCCAGCGGTCTCTACAGGGACACTGAAGCTTTCTTT.